Sequencing of this T cell receptor beta chain was carried out in a study of shared clonotypes between healthy human individuals. Study-level findings and limits: It was the few donors that limited the genetic and exposure-history diversity represented.

Each of the donors was a healthy adult who was HIV-negative and had not had a recent acute infection or vaccination. V was shortened by 6 bases and J by 8 bases, with 20 bases between the two germline ends. From germline, CDR1 is WNHNN and CDR2 SYGVQD (reference sequence). This CDR3 contains 14 residues. Across several immunoSEQ plates, the genomic DNA of each subset was split evenly. Clones were sequenced by immunoSEQ multiplex PCR, and TCRdb holds only the in-frame ones, with some missing. The table has roughly 2.6 million clones, approximately 90% seen once. Comment on this clone: The antigen is not known.

Sequenced: naive CD4+ T cells sorted from blood. Noted subset: CD45RA+ positively selected. This sequence originates from a man younger than 35 in good health. This rearrangement joins TRBV10-1 to TRBJ2-7, with D perhaps matching TRBD1 (6 bases). CDR3 DNA sequence: TGCGCCAGCAGCTCCGGACAGCTTACTACGAAGCAGTACTTC. Protein product: CASSSGQLTTKQYF.